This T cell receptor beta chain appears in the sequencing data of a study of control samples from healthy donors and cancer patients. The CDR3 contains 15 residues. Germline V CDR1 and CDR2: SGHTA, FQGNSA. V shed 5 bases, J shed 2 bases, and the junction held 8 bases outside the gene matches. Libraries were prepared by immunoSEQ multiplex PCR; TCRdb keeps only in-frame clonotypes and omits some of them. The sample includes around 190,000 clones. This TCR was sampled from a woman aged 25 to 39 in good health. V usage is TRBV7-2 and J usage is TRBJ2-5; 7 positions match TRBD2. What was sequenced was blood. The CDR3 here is CASSPPASGQETQYF. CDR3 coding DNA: TGTGCCAGCAGCCCCCCGGCTAGCGGTCAAGAGACCCAGTACTTC.